Sequencing of this T cell receptor beta chain was carried out in a study of PD-1 blockade in classical Hodgkin lymphoma. Study-wide points: Differences between repertoires have undefined causes, possibly disease activity or prior therapy. Relative to healthy donors, newly diagnosed patients reportedly had lower baseline TCR diversity, which was reported as lower still in relapsed/refractory patients.

The germline CDR1 and CDR2 sequences are MNHEY and SMNVEV (reference sequence). This CDR3 region has 13 residues. V was cut by 7 bases and J by 3 bases, with 11 bases left in between. Data came from immunoSEQ multiplex PCR; TCRdb stores just in-frame clones and leaves some out. The data contain 25,000 to 35,000 clones, about 72% of them singletons. Sample time point: cycle 4 day 1 (C4D1), after less than seven weeks of nivolumab. All the patients suffered relapse after autologous stem cell transplantation, and brentuximab vedotin exposure differed. Concerning this clone: What it binds is not known.

The chain carries TRBV27 and TRBJ2-3; D is undetermined. This receptor was taken from a human donor with classical Hodgkin lymphoma. This sample comprised peripheral blood mononuclear cells (PBMCs), obtained before the fourth cycle of nivolumab. The CDR3 nucleotides are TGTGCCAGCATAGGCCCCAATACAGATACGCAGTATTTT. Translating it yields CASIGPNTDTQYF.